This is a list of T cell receptor beta chains from one sample in a study of T cells after yellow fever vaccination. TCRdb reanalysed the 5' RACE reads using MiXCR and keeps one entry per CDR3 protein. The sample has about 360,000 distinct CDR3 sequences; roughly 6.2% are singletons. The sequenced sample was PBMCs, obtained 5 days after the yellow fever booster vaccination. The receptors originated from a man aged 25 to 45 who received the YFV17D yellow fever vaccine. CDR3s include the opening cysteine and the closing phenylalanine or tryptophan. Fields, in order: clone size, J gene, CDR3 length, D gene, V gene, CDR3 protein, CDR3 DNA. A D gene is named only where the DNA matches it firmly. Clone size is stated in some rows and not others, as once, few, many or a class when expanded.

clone size: -; J gene: TRBJ1-2; CDR3 length: 16; D gene: -; V gene: TRBV7-8; CDR3 protein: CASSLLRQVKYYGYTF; CDR3 DNA: TGTGCCAGCAGCTTACTCCGGCAGGTTAAGTACTATGGCTACACCTTC
clone size: few; J gene: TRBJ2-3; CDR3 length: 17; D gene: TRBD2; V gene: TRBV3-1; CDR3 protein: CASSPTVGGGSTDTQYF; CDR3 DNA: TGTGCCAGCAGCCCGACCGTCGGCGGGGGAAGCACAGATACGCAGTATTTT
clone size: -; J gene: TRBJ2-1; CDR3 length: 14; D gene: TRBD2; V gene: TRBV7-2; CDR3 protein: CASSFSGDYNEQFF; CDR3 DNA: TGTGCCAGCAGCTTCAGCGGGGATTACAATGAGCAGTTCTTC
clone size: many; J gene: TRBJ1-2; CDR3 length: 13; D gene: TRBD1; V gene: TRBV7-2; CDR3 protein: CASGTGSSYGYTF; CDR3 DNA: TGTGCCAGCGGGACAGGGAGCTCCTATGGCTACACCTTC
clone size: many; J gene: TRBJ1-5; CDR3 length: 14; D gene: -; V gene: TRBV10-3; CDR3 protein: CAISEGRNNQPQHF; CDR3 DNA: TGTGCCATCAGTGAAGGGAGAAACAATCAGCCCCAGCATTTT
clone size: many; J gene: TRBJ1-1; CDR3 length: 13; D gene: -; V gene: TRBV20-1; CDR3 protein: CSARYTANTEAFF; CDR3 DNA: TGCAGTGCTAGATATACAGCAAACACTGAAGCTTTCTTT
clone size: -; J gene: TRBJ2-1; CDR3 length: 15; D gene: TRBD2; V gene: TRBV5-1; CDR3 protein: CASSAGGTSGNEQFF; CDR3 DNA: TGCGCCAGCAGCGCAGGGGGGACTAGCGGCAATGAGCAGTTCTTC
clone size: many; J gene: TRBJ2-7; CDR3 length: 14; D gene: -; V gene: TRBV5-1; CDR3 protein: CASRVVRGDYEQYF; CDR3 DNA: TGCGCCAGCAGAGTTGTGAGGGGGGACTACGAGCAGTACTTC
clone size: many; J gene: TRBJ2-1; CDR3 length: 15; D gene: -; V gene: TRBV5-4; CDR3 protein: CASSQVGTRLDEQFF; CDR3 DNA: TGTGCCAGCAGCCAGGTCGGGACTCGCTTGGATGAGCAGTTCTTC
clone size: few; J gene: TRBJ2-1; CDR3 length: 14; D gene: TRBD2; V gene: TRBV10-3; CDR3 protein: CAISELAGVNEQFF; CDR3 DNA: TGTGCCATCAGTGAACTAGCGGGAGTTAATGAGCAGTTCTTC
clone size: few; J gene: TRBJ1-2; CDR3 length: 14; D gene: -; V gene: TRBV3-1; CDR3 protein: CASSLGRGGDGYTF; CDR3 DNA: TGTGCCAGCAGCCTTGGACGCGGGGGGGATGGCTACACCTTC
clone size: few; J gene: TRBJ2-7; CDR3 length: 13; D gene: -; V gene: TRBV29-1; CDR3 protein: CSALDGSPYEQYF; CDR3 DNA: TGCAGCGCCCTTGACGGTAGCCCCTACGAGCAGTACTTC
clone size: -; J gene: TRBJ1-2; CDR3 length: 14; D gene: TRBD1; V gene: TRBV20-1; CDR3 protein: CSAREQGSSTVYTF; CDR3 DNA: TGCAGTGCTAGGGAACAGGGGTCTTCCACAGTTTACACCTTC
clone size: -; J gene: TRBJ2-3; CDR3 length: 14; D gene: TRBD2; V gene: TRBV29-1; CDR3 protein: CSVVVGGRMDTQYF; CDR3 DNA: TGCAGCGTTGTTGTTGGCGGGAGGATGGATACGCAGTATTTT
clone size: -; J gene: TRBJ2-7; CDR3 length: 13; D gene: -; V gene: TRBV12-3/TRBV12-4; CDR3 protein: CASSFWTPYEQYF; CDR3 DNA: TGTGCCAGCAGTTTTTGGACACCCTACGAGCAGTACTTC
clone size: few; J gene: TRBJ2-3; CDR3 length: 13; D gene: -; V gene: TRBV20-1; CDR3 protein: CSASSLGRNTQYF; CDR3 DNA: TGCAGTGCTAGCAGTCTGGGGCGGAATACGCAGTATTTT
clone size: few; J gene: TRBJ2-3; CDR3 length: 14; D gene: -; V gene: TRBV9; CDR3 protein: CASSVAYGGDTQYF; CDR3 DNA: TGTGCCAGCAGCGTAGCTTACGGAGGAGATACGCAGTATTTT
clone size: few; J gene: TRBJ1-1; CDR3 length: 11; D gene: -; V gene: TRBV20-1; CDR3 protein: CSVPRNTEAFF; CDR3 DNA: TGCAGTGTCCCGCGGAACACTGAAGCTTTCTTT
clone size: -; J gene: TRBJ2-7; CDR3 length: 14; D gene: -; V gene: TRBV7-6; CDR3 protein: CASSINKGSYEQYF; CDR3 DNA: TGTGCCAGCAGCATAAATAAGGGGTCCTACGAGCAGTACTTC
clone size: many; J gene: TRBJ1-1; CDR3 length: 12; D gene: -; V gene: TRBV3-1; CDR3 protein: CASSPPSTEAFF; CDR3 DNA: TGTGCCAGCAGCCCGCCTTCCACTGAAGCTTTCTTT
clone size: -; J gene: TRBJ2-5; CDR3 length: 15; D gene: TRBD1; V gene: TRBV6-5; CDR3 protein: CASSSMGQVQETQYF; CDR3 DNA: TGTGCCAGCAGTTCTATGGGACAGGTCCAAGAGACCCAGTACTTC
clone size: few; J gene: TRBJ2-1; CDR3 length: 11; D gene: -; V gene: TRBV14; CDR3 protein: CASSQGPEQFF; CDR3 DNA: TGTGCCAGCAGCCAAGGTCCCGAGCAGTTCTTC
clone size: few; J gene: TRBJ2-4; CDR3 length: 12; D gene: -; V gene: TRBV5-1; CDR3 protein: CASSSANDIQYF; CDR3 DNA: TGCGCCAGCAGTTCCGCCAACGACATTCAGTACTTC
clone size: many; J gene: TRBJ2-7; CDR3 length: 11; D gene: -; V gene: TRBV7-9; CDR3 protein: CASSRYDEQYF; CDR3 DNA: TGTGCCAGCAGCCGGTATGATGAGCAGTACTTC
clone size: -; J gene: TRBJ2-7; CDR3 length: 15; D gene: TRBD2; V gene: TRBV6-1; CDR3 protein: CASSLIPSGPGEQYF; CDR3 DNA: TGTGCCAGCAGCCTCATCCCTAGCGGCCCGGGGGAGCAGTACTTC
clone size: few; J gene: TRBJ2-7; CDR3 length: 16; D gene: TRBD1; V gene: TRBV7-2; CDR3 protein: CASSPTGRTGIREQYF; CDR3 DNA: TGTGCCAGCAGCCCCACAGGCAGGACAGGGATTCGCGAGCAGTACTTC
clone size: -; J gene: TRBJ2-1; CDR3 length: 13; D gene: -; V gene: TRBV24-1; CDR3 protein: CATSDWRDGEQFF; CDR3 DNA: TGTGCCACCAGTGACTGGCGGGACGGTGAGCAGTTCTTC
clone size: -; J gene: TRBJ2-7; CDR3 length: 13; D gene: TRBD2; V gene: TRBV12-3/TRBV12-4; CDR3 protein: CASIEREGQEQYF; CDR3 DNA: TGTGCCAGCATTGAGCGGGAGGGACAAGAGCAGTACTTC
clone size: -; J gene: TRBJ2-7; CDR3 length: 13; D gene: -; V gene: TRBV7-2; CDR3 protein: CASSSRTVGEQYF; CDR3 DNA: TGTGCCAGCAGCTCCCGGACGGTAGGCGAGCAGTACTTC
clone size: -; J gene: TRBJ2-3; CDR3 length: 15; D gene: TRBD2; V gene: TRBV20-1; CDR3 protein: CSASPGLVLGDTQYF; CDR3 DNA: TGCAGTGCTAGCCCAGGACTAGTCTTGGGAGATACGCAGTATTTT
clone size: -; J gene: TRBJ2-3; CDR3 length: 17; D gene: TRBD2; V gene: TRBV28; CDR3 protein: CASAGSRREGLRDTQYF; CDR3 DNA: TGTGCCAGCGCTGGGTCACGGCGGGAGGGCCTAAGAGATACGCAGTATTTT
clone size: many; J gene: TRBJ2-7; CDR3 length: 13; D gene: -; V gene: TRBV7-2; CDR3 protein: CASSHSGAYEQYF; CDR3 DNA: TGTGCCAGCAGCCACAGTGGCGCCTACGAGCAGTACTTC
clone size: -; J gene: TRBJ2-1; CDR3 length: 16; D gene: TRBD2; V gene: TRBV7-2; CDR3 protein: CASSYGLAGGLNEQFF; CDR3 DNA: TGTGCCAGCAGCTATGGACTAGCGGGAGGTCTTAATGAGCAGTTCTTC
clone size: many; J gene: TRBJ2-5; CDR3 length: 12; D gene: -; V gene: TRBV6-2/TRBV6-3; CDR3 protein: CASSRGSKTQYF; CDR3 DNA: TGTGCCAGCAGTAGGGGGTCGAAGACCCAGTACTTC
clone size: few; J gene: TRBJ2-2; CDR3 length: 15; D gene: -; V gene: TRBV5-1; CDR3 protein: CASSLASWGTGELFF; CDR3 DNA: TGCGCCAGCAGCTTGGCCTCATGGGGCACCGGGGAGCTGTTTTTT
clone size: -; J gene: TRBJ2-1; CDR3 length: 15; D gene: -; V gene: TRBV5-8; CDR3 protein: CASRGKAAVYNEQFF; CDR3 DNA: TGTGCCAGCAGAGGGAAGGCGGCCGTATACAATGAGCAGTTCTTC
clone size: few; J gene: TRBJ2-2; CDR3 length: 17; D gene: TRBD2; V gene: TRBV9; CDR3 protein: CASSVGPGLLNTGELFF; CDR3 DNA: TGTGCCAGCAGCGTAGGTCCGGGACTATTGAACACCGGGGAGCTGTTTTTT
clone size: -; J gene: TRBJ1-2; CDR3 length: 12; D gene: -; V gene: TRBV5-1; CDR3 protein: CASSPTTGGYTF; CDR3 DNA: TGCGCCAGCAGCCCGACAACGGGTGGCTACACCTTC
clone size: few; J gene: TRBJ2-3; CDR3 length: 15; D gene: TRBD2; V gene: TRBV10-3; CDR3 protein: CAISSGTSGTDTQYF; CDR3 DNA: TGTGCCATCAGCTCCGGGACTAGCGGCACAGATACGCAGTATTTT
clone size: -; J gene: TRBJ2-5; CDR3 length: 17; D gene: TRBD2; V gene: TRBV9; CDR3 protein: CASAPGLAQILGETQYF; CDR3 DNA: TGTGCCAGCGCTCCGGGACTAGCGCAAATTCTGGGAGAGACCCAGTACTTC
clone size: many; J gene: TRBJ2-3; CDR3 length: 13; D gene: -; V gene: TRBV29-1; CDR3 protein: CSVSRESTDTQYF; CDR3 DNA: TGCAGCGTCAGCCGGGAGAGCACAGATACGCAGTATTTT
clone size: -; J gene: TRBJ2-2; CDR3 length: 15; D gene: -; V gene: TRBV24-1; CDR3 protein: CATSDSARGSGELFF; CDR3 DNA: TGTGCCACCAGTGATTCGGCCAGGGGCAGCGGGGAGCTGTTTTTT
clone size: -; J gene: TRBJ2-5; CDR3 length: 14; D gene: TRBD2; V gene: TRBV20-1; CDR3 protein: CSAREVAGRETQYF; CDR3 DNA: TGCAGTGCTAGAGAAGTAGCGGGACGGGAGACCCAGTACTTC
clone size: many; J gene: TRBJ2-5; CDR3 length: 14; D gene: TRBD2; V gene: TRBV20-1; CDR3 protein: CSASSSGYQETQYF; CDR3 DNA: TGCAGTGCTAGCTCTAGCGGATACCAAGAGACCCAGTACTTC
clone size: many; J gene: TRBJ2-7; CDR3 length: 14; D gene: -; V gene: TRBV27; CDR3 protein: CASSLSAGVYEQYF; CDR3 DNA: TGTGCCAGCAGTTTATCGGCAGGGGTCTACGAGCAGTACTTC
clone size: many; J gene: TRBJ2-7; CDR3 length: 13; D gene: -; V gene: TRBV6-1; CDR3 protein: CASTLTRSYEQYF; CDR3 DNA: TGTGCCAGCACCCTGACACGCTCCTACGAGCAGTACTTC
clone size: many; J gene: TRBJ2-5; CDR3 length: 13; D gene: TRBD1; V gene: TRBV20-1; CDR3 protein: CSARGTGEETQYF; CDR3 DNA: TGCAGTGCTAGAGGGACAGGGGAGGAGACCCAGTACTTC
clone size: few; J gene: TRBJ1-2; CDR3 length: 15; D gene: -; V gene: TRBV6-5; CDR3 protein: CASSNGWTGLYGYTF; CDR3 DNA: TGTGCCAGCAGTAACGGGTGGACCGGGCTATATGGCTACACCTTC
clone size: few; J gene: TRBJ2-3; CDR3 length: 15; D gene: -; V gene: TRBV7-2; CDR3 protein: CASSFDLTSTDTQYF; CDR3 DNA: TGTGCCAGCAGCTTTGACTTGACTAGCACAGATACGCAGTATTTT
clone size: many; J gene: TRBJ2-4; CDR3 length: 14; D gene: -; V gene: TRBV12-3/TRBV12-4; CDR3 protein: CASSFNSGAGPSYF; CDR3 DNA: TGTGCCAGCAGTTTTAATTCGGGTGCGGGGCCGTCGTACTTC
clone size: many; J gene: TRBJ1-1; CDR3 length: 17; D gene: TRBD1; V gene: TRBV5-1; CDR3 protein: CASSLGSSGTGNTEAFF; CDR3 DNA: TGCGCCAGCAGCTTGGGGTCATCCGGGACAGGGAACACTGAAGCTTTCTTT
clone size: many; J gene: TRBJ2-7; CDR3 length: 14; D gene: -; V gene: TRBV7-2; CDR3 protein: CASSLLAASYEQYF; CDR3 DNA: TGTGCCAGCAGCTTATTAGCCGCCTCCTACGAGCAGTACTTC
clone size: many; J gene: TRBJ2-5; CDR3 length: 15; D gene: -; V gene: TRBV7-2; CDR3 protein: CASSPRRRDQETQYF; CDR3 DNA: TGTGCCAGCAGCCCGAGGCGGCGGGACCAAGAGACCCAGTACTTC
clone size: many; J gene: TRBJ2-7; CDR3 length: 15; D gene: -; V gene: TRBV6-1; CDR3 protein: CASAPGGGQGYEQYF; CDR3 DNA: TGTGCCAGCGCCCCGGGAGGGGGACAGGGCTACGAGCAGTACTTC
clone size: -; J gene: TRBJ1-6; CDR3 length: 15; D gene: TRBD1; V gene: TRBV6-5; CDR3 protein: CASSYDRAYDSPLHF; CDR3 DNA: TGTGCCAGCAGTTACGACAGGGCATATGATTCACCCCTCCACTTT
clone size: many; J gene: TRBJ2-5; CDR3 length: 14; D gene: TRBD1; V gene: TRBV5-5; CDR3 protein: CASKAGQGQETQYF; CDR3 DNA: TGTGCCAGCAAGGCGGGACAGGGACAAGAGACCCAGTACTTC
clone size: few; J gene: TRBJ2-7; CDR3 length: 15; D gene: -; V gene: TRBV7-8; CDR3 protein: CASSLGGRPPYEQYF; CDR3 DNA: TGTGCCAGCAGCTTAGGGGGCAGGCCTCCCTACGAGCAGTACTTC
clone size: -; J gene: TRBJ1-2; CDR3 length: 15; D gene: -; V gene: TRBV12-3/TRBV12-4; CDR3 protein: CASSSSRILGYGYTF; CDR3 DNA: TGTGCCAGCAGTTCTTCTCGGATTTTGGGCTATGGCTACACCTTC
clone size: -; J gene: TRBJ2-7; CDR3 length: 13; D gene: -; V gene: TRBV6-6; CDR3 protein: CASQTVNSYEQYF; CDR3 DNA: TGTGCCAGCCAGACAGTAAACTCCTACGAGCAGTACTTC
clone size: many; J gene: TRBJ2-7; CDR3 length: 12; D gene: -; V gene: TRBV7-9; CDR3 protein: CASSSTVHEQYF; CDR3 DNA: TGTGCCAGCAGCTCGACAGTCCACGAGCAGTACTTC